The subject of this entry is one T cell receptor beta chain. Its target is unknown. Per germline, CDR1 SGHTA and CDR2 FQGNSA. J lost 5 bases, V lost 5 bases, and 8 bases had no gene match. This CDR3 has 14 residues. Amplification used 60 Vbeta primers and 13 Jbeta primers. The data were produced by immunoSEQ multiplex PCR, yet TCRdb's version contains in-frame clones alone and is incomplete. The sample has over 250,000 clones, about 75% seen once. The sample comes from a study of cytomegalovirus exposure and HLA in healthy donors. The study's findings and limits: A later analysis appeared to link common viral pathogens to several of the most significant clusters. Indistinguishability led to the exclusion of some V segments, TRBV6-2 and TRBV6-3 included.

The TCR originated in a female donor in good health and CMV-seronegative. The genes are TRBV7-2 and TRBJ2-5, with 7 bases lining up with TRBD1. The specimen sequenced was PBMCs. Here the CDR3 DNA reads TGTGCCAGCAGCCCTGACAGGGCCGGGGAGACCCAGTACTTC. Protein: CASSPDRAGETQYF. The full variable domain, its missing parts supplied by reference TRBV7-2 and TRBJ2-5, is GAGVSQSPSNKVTEKGKDVELRCDPISGHTALYWYRQSLGQGLEFLIYFQGNSAPDKSGLPSDRFSAERTGGSVSTLTIQRTQQEDSAVYLCASSPDRAGETQYFGPGTRLLVL.